These T cell receptor beta chains were read from a single sample in a study of response to subunit inactivated influenza vaccine. TCRdb itself ran the RT-PCR reads through MiXCR, one entry per CDR3 protein. The sample comprises 650,000 to 850,000 distinct CDR3 sequences, approximately 15% of which are singletons, and around 7.3% rests with the top ten. The sample was PBMCs from blood, taken 14 to 15 days before vaccination. Source of these receptors: a middle-aged man who received an inactivated influenza vaccine. Each CDR3 is given with its conserved first and last residue. D genes are given only for firm matches. Clone size is not always given. Where it is, it says once, few, many or a class for expanded clones.

>few|TRBD2|TRBV6-2/TRBV6-3|TRBJ2-1
TGTGCCAGCAAGGCGGCGGGGGGGCCTGGCAATGAGCAGTTCTTC
CASKAAGGPGNEQFF
>-|TRBD1|TRBV2|TRBJ1-2
TGTGCCAGCAGTGAAGCGACAGGGTATGGCTACACCTTC
CASSEATGYGYTF
>few|-|TRBV7-2|TRBJ1-1
TGTGCCAGCAGCTTCGACCGGATCCCCGGGAGTGAAGCTTTCTTT
CASSFDRIPGSEAFF
>-|TRBD1|TRBV6-2/TRBV6-3|TRBJ2-5
TGTGCCAGCAGACCCTACCTGGGACAGCAACAAGAGACCCAGTACTTC
CASRPYLGQQQETQYF
>many|TRBD1|TRBV28|TRBJ1-4
TGTGCCAGCAGTTCCGGACAGGTCGAAAAACTGTTTTTT
CASSSGQVEKLFF
>-|TRBD1|TRBV7-9|TRBJ2-1
TGTGCCAGCAGCGGCTCCGGGACAGGGGGCGACAGCAATGAGCAGTTCTTC
CASSGSGTGGDSNEQFF
>few|-|TRBV27|TRBJ2-7
TGTGCCAGCAGTTCTCCTATCTGGGGACACTCCTACGAGCAGTACTTC
CASSSPIWGHSYEQYF
>many|-|TRBV7-2|TRBJ2-1
TGTGCCAGCAGCTTAGTTTCTCGGGATGAGCAGTTCTTC
CASSLVSRDEQFF
>many|-|TRBV5-1|TRBJ1-1
TGCGCCAGCAGCTTGGTGTGGACGGGAACTGAAGCTTTCTTT
CASSLVWTGTEAFF
>-|-|TRBV7-2|TRBJ2-2
TGTGCCAGCAGCCCATCGCGGGGGAACACCGGGGAGCTGTTTTTT
CASSPSRGNTGELFF
>-|-|TRBV20-1|TRBJ2-2
TGCAGTGCTAGAGCCCCCCAGGGGAGGAACACCGGGGAGCTGTTTTTT
CSARAPQGRNTGELFF
>many|-|TRBV7-9|TRBJ2-3
TGTGCCAGCAGCCCAGAGGGGGGGACGCAGTATTTT
CASSPEGGTQYF
>few|TRBD2|TRBV7-2|TRBJ2-3
TGTGCCAGCAGCTTATCGGGGGGGAGCGCAGATACGCAGTATTTT
CASSLSGGSADTQYF
>few|-|TRBV7-9|TRBJ2-3
TGTGCAACGAGTACCGGCCCCGGGACGCAAAACACAGATACGCAGTATTTT
CATSTGPGTQNTDTQYF
>few|-|TRBV7-2|TRBJ1-3
TGTGCCAGCAGCTTAGGTACCACGGACGCTGGAAACACCATATATTTT
CASSLGTTDAGNTIYF
>-|TRBD1|TRBV5-1|TRBJ2-7
TGCGCCAGCAGCTTGTACAGGGGCGAGCAGTACTTC
CASSLYRGEQYF
>few|TRBD1|TRBV4-3|TRBJ1-2
TGCGCCAGCAGCCAAGCACAGGGGGTTGGTGGCTACACCTTC
CASSQAQGVGGYTF
>-|-|TRBV6-5|TRBJ2-6
TGTGCCAGCAGTTACTCGAGTGAGGCCTCTGGGGCCAACGTCCTGACTTTC
CASSYSSEASGANVLTF
>once|-|TRBV7-2|TRBJ2-3
TGTGCCAGCAGCTCTATCAGGGACCCACTCACAGATACGCAGTATTTT
CASSSIRDPLTDTQYF
>-|-|TRBV20-1|TRBJ1-2
TGCAGTGCTAGATCTACGACGGTGGACCGGCTAAACGATGGCTACACCTTC
CSARSTTVDRLNDGYTF